This T cell receptor beta chain was found in a study of PD-1 blockade in classical Hodgkin lymphoma. Clones were sequenced by immunoSEQ multiplex PCR, and TCRdb holds only the in-frame ones, with some missing. The sample contains just over 60,000 clones, more than 70% of which appear only once. The CDR3 spans 16 residues. V was pared by 5 bases and J by 4 bases, with 9 bases of the junction left unmatched. CDR1 and CDR2 from the germline V gene are LNHNV and YYDKDF (reference sequence). Brentuximab vedotin exposure varied, and every patient relapsed after autologous stem cell transplantation. This clone was seen once.

The TCR was taken from a human donor with classical Hodgkin lymphoma. Specimen: peripheral blood mononuclear cells (PBMCs), collected at baseline. The chain joins TRBV15 to TRBJ1-4; 8 bases line up with TRBD1. As DNA, the CDR3 is TGTGCCACCAGCGGATATGGGACAGGCCTTAATGAAAAACTGTTTTTT. This translates into CATSGYGTGLNEKLFF.